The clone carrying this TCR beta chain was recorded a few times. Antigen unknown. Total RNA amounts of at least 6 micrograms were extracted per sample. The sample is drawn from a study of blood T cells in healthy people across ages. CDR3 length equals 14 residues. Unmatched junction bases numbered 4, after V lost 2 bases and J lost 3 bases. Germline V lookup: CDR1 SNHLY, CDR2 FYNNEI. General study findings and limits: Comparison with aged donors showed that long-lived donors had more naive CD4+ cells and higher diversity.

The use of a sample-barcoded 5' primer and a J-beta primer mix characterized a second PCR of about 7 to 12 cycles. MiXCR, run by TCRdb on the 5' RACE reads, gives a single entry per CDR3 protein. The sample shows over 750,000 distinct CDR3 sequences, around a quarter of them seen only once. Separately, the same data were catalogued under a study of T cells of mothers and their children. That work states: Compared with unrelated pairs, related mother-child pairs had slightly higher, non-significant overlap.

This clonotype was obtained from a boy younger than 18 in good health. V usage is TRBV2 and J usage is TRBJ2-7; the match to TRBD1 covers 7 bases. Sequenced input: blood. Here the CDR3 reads CASSEITGDYEQYF. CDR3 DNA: TGTGCCAGCAGTGAAATCACAGGGGACTACGAGCAGTACTTC.